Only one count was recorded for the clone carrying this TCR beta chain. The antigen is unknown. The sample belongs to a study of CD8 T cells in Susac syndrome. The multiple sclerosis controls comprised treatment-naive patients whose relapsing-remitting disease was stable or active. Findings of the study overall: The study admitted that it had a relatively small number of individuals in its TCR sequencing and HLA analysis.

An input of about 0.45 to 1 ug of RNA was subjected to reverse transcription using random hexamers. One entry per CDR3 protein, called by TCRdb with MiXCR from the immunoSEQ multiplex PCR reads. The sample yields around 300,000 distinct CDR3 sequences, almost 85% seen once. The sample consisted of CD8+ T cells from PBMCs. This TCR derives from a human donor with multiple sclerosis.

As DNA, the CDR3 is TGTGCCAGCAGCTTCGACAGGGAAACTGAAGCTTTCTTT. It yields the protein CASSFDRETEAFF. The rearrangement links TRBV7-2 to TRBJ1-1, with TRBD1 matching 7 bases. CDR3 length equals 13 residues. Germline CDR1 is SGHTA and CDR2 is FQGNSA. V trimming: 3 bases; J trimming: 5 bases; junction bases outside the gene matches: 3.